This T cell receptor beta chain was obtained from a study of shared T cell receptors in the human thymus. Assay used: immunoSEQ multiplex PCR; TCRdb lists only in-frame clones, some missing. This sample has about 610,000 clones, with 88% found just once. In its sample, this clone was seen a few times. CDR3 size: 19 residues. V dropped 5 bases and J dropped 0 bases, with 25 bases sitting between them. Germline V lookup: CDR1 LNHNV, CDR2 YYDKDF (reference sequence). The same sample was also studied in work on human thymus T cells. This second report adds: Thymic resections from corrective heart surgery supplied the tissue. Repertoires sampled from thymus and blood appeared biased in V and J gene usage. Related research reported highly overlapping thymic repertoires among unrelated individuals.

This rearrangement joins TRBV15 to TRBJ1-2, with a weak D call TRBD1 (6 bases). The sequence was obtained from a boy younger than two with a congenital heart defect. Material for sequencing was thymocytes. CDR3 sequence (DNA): TGTGCCACCAGCCCCAAGTCCGGGACAAAGGGGCCCCCTAACTATGGCTACACCTTC. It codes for CATSPKSGTKGPPNYGYTF.